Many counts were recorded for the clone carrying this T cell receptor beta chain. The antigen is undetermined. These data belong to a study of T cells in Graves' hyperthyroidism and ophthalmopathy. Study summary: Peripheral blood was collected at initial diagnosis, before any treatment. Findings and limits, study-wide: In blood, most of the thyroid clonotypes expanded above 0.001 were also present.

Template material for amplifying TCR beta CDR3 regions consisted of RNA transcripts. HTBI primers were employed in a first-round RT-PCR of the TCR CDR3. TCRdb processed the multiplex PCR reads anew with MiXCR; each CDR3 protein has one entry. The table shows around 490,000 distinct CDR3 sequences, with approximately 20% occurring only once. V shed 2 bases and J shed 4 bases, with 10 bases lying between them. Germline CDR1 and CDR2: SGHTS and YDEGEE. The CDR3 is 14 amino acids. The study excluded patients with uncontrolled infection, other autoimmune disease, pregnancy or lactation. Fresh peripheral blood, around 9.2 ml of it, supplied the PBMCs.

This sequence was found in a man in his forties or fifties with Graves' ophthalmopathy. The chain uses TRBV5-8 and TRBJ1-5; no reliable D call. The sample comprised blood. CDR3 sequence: CASSFGRINQPQHF. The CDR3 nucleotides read TGTGCCAGCAGCTTCGGACGAATTAATCAGCCCCAGCATTTT.